This T cell receptor (beta chain) is from a study of shared clonotypes between healthy human individuals. DNA at approximately 200 ng, 25,000 to 35,000 T cell genomes, went into sorted-subset replicate PCRs. TCRdb keeps only in-frame clones here, not all; method: immunoSEQ multiplex PCR. Among around 2,000,000 clones, roughly 94% were seen once, and the ten largest hold 1.1%. Naive CD8 populations comprised CD45RO-negative cells positively selected for CCR7, excluding terminally differentiated effector memory CD45RA+ cells. Study results and limitations: Estimated richness was generally greater in naive than memory subsets.

For this clone: Its antigen is currently unknown.

CDR3 length: 17 amino acids. The germline V gene has CDR1 SEHNR and CDR2 FQNEAQ (reference sequence). Germline trimming cut 4 bases from V and 8 bases from J; bases unmatched to any gene: 15. Sequencing was carried out using naive CD8+ T cells sorted from blood. This sequence originates from a young man in good health. The chain carries TRBV7-9 and TRBJ1-4, with TRBD1 matching 8 bases. The CDR3 nucleotides read TGTGCCAGCAGCTCTTATCCGGGACAGGAGAGAAAAGAAAAACTGTTTTTT. This encodes CASSSYPGQERKEKLFF.